These 5 T cell receptor beta chains originate from one sample sequenced in a study of T cell changes during pregnancy in multiple sclerosis. Measured with immunoSEQ multiplex PCR; TCRdb has only the in-frame clones, and not every one. The sample consists of about 59,000 clones, approximately 90% of them appearing once. The specimen comprised peripheral blood, sampled in the first trimester of pregnancy. The receptor set was obtained from a female donor with multiple sclerosis, enrolled in a pregnancy study.

The chain has TRBV5-6 and TRBJ2-7; 9 bases map to TRBD1. CDR1 is SGHDT and CDR2 is YYEEEE in the germline V gene. V lost 4 bases and J lost 4; bases outside the gene matches: 6. This CDR3 spans 14 amino acids. CDR3 nucleotides: TGTGCCAGCAGCATGGGACAGGGCGGATACGAGCAGTACTTC. Translated, it gives CASSMGQGGYEQYF.

The rearrangement joins TRBV5-6 to TRBJ1-1; D is possibly TRBD1 (6 bases). The CDR3 is 14 amino acids. Trimming stripped 4 bases from V and 4 bases from J, with 14 bases between. Germline CDR1 SGHDT, CDR2 YYEEEE. The CDR3 loop reads CASSLWGLGTEAFF. The CDR3 DNA sequence: TGTGCCAGCAGCCTGTGGGGGCTGGGCACTGAAGCTTTCTTT. The entire variable domain, with the rest obtained from reference TRBV5-6 and TRBJ1-1, is as follows: DAGVTQSPTHLIKTRGQQVTLRCSPKSGHDTVSWYQQALGQGPQFIFQYYEEEERQRGNFPDRFSGHQFPNYSSELNVNALLLGDSALYLCASSLWGLGTEAFFGQGTRLTVV.

The rearrangement links TRBV6-5 to TRBJ2-1, with D tentatively TRBD2 (6 bases). This CDR3 is built from 16 residues. V lost 0 bases, J lost 4 bases, and 13 bases lay in between. Germline V gene data show CDR1 as MNHEY and CDR2 as SVGAGI. The chain's CDR3 is CASSYSSAGSYNEQFF. As DNA, the CDR3 is TGTGCCAGCAGTTACTCGAGCGCCGGGAGTTACAATGAGCAGTTCTTC.

This chain uses TRBV7-2 with TRBJ2-4; 9 bases are a match to TRBD1. This CDR3 has 19 residues. Germline V gene lookup returns CDR1 SGHTA and CDR2 FQGNSA. The V and J ends lost 5 bases and 0 bases, in that order; junction bases with no gene match: 14. The CDR3 loop is CASSLPPGTGLRAKNIQYF. As DNA, the CDR3 is TGTGCCAGCAGCCTCCCCCCCGGGACAGGGTTACGAGCCAAAAACATTCAGTACTTC.

The chain has TRBV28 and TRBJ1-5, with 7 bases lining up with TRBD1. The ends lost 1 base at V and 3 bases at J; junction bases unmatched: 12. CDR1 MDHEN and CDR2 SYDVKM come from the germline V gene. The CDR3 is 18 residues long. The CDR3 protein is CASSLFLGDSAFNQPQHF. CDR3 sequence (DNA): TGTGCCAGCAGTTTATTCTTGGGGGACAGCGCCTTCAATCAGCCCCAGCATTTT. Using reference TRBV28 and TRBJ1-5 for the parts outside the CDR3, the full variable domain is DVKVTQSSRYLVKRTGEKVFLECVQDMDHENMFWYRQDPGLGLRLIYFSYDVKMKEKGDIPEGYSVSREKKERFSLILESASTNQTSMYLCASSLFLGDSAFNQPQHFGDGTRLSIL.